This T cell receptor beta chain originates from a study of circulating and synovial CD4+ cells in juvenile arthritis (dated by TCRdb to 2013 to 2014). Broadly, across the study: TCRbeta CDR3 repertoires of circulating HLA-DR+ CD4 T cells, bulk blood CD4 T cells and synovial CD4 T cells were compared within each patient. Repertoire sequencing aimed to confirm that a circulating synovial-like CD4 T cell subset was enriched in synovial clonotypes. The paper as a whole reports these results and caveats: Because T cell genome counts in CPL samples and bulk blood CD4 samples differed by at least an order of magnitude, sample-size effects were addressed. Overlap with synovium increased with sequencing depth, so measured shared-clonotype fractions likely underestimated the full repertoire overlap. Traditional Vbeta family usage analysis did not detect the difference between circulating pathogenic-like lymphocytes and bulk blood T cells. Synovial and circulating pathogenic-like lymphocyte repertoires were less diverse than bulk blood CD4 repertoires, and some CPL samples were as oligoclonal as synovium. Circulating pathogenic-like lymphocytes were found to cluster with synovial T cells, and a substantially higher fraction of CDR3 sequences was shared with synovium by circulating pathogenic-like lymphocytes than by bulk blood.

On this clone itself: Its antigen remains unidentified. No base-level quality is on record; no much larger clone is a single base apart. Other DNA sequences in this specimen translate into the identical CDR3.

The sequenced samples came from patients who had active juvenile idiopathic arthritis. Cells were sorted right after thawing, and dead cells were excluded with Live/Dead Fixable Near-IR Stain. Deletion took 4 bases off V and 5 bases off J, with a span of 19 bases between the germline ends. CDR3 length: 17 amino acids, cysteine to phenylalanine. Only CDR3 DNA is held: 51 bases, read in frame from base 1. The library was prepared using the immunoSEQ multiplex PCR assay. An external provider carried out the TCRbeta CDR3 sequencing as a commercial service. The paper's data handling went like this. Productive nucleotide sequences and amino acid sequences obtained through in silico translation were used in the analyses. Diversity was quantified by Renyi entropy over a range of alpha values, with sample size equalised by taking the median of 200 repeated subsamples. For clustering, the distance between each pair of repertoires was computed as one minus the Chao-modified Jaccard index, which corrected for under-sampling. Frequency-weighted overlap with synovial clonotypes was computed over 200 sample sizes, 200 draws without replacement each, and reported at the smaller sample's size. Here the immuneACCESS table is served through TCRdb, limited to in-frame sequences with V and J called. Missing clones are a known gap in these copies; in checked studies unresolved V genes cover under half, and the rest lacks a known reason. That table gives V, J and clone size, and the DNA gave D and trimming. For this sample the table gives roughly 3,400 clones, of which less than 85% were detected only once. The ten largest clones capture roughly 4% of the sample.

Sample: CD4+ T cells from synovial fluid. The sequence was collected from a human donor with juvenile idiopathic arthritis. The V and J genes are TRBV5-3 and TRBJ1-6, with TRBD1 perhaps the D gene, on 5 matching bases. TRBV5-3 is treated as an ORF (open reading frame) with a function not yet certain. The CDR3 region reads CARSRGVREVHNSPLHF. The DNA reads TGTGCCAGAAGCCGGGGGGTTCGGGAGGTCCATAATTCACCCCTCCACTTT.